This TCR beta chain stems from a study of cytomegalovirus exposure and HLA in healthy donors. Study-wide findings and caveats: The study designated 150 or so TCR beta chains cytomegalovirus-associated.

Separation from the approximately 720-subject first cohort characterized the approximately 120-subject validation cohort, to which the donors belonged. Only in-frame clones appear in the TCRdb table, and some are missing; sequencing was by immunoSEQ multiplex PCR. The sample yields roughly 62,000 clones, roughly 94% seen once. Germline CDR1 is MNHNY and CDR2 is SVGAGI (reference sequence). V lost 7 bases and J lost 7; bases outside the gene matches: 12. The CDR3 is 16 residues long. With respect to this clone: The antigen remains undetermined.

Sequencing input: PBMCs. The receptor comes from a man aged 18 to 29 in good health and CMV-seronegative. V gene TRBV6-6 combines with J gene TRBJ2-7; the match to TRBD2 covers 14 bases. This CDR3 is CASTRLAGGYVGEQYF. CDR3 nucleotides: TGTGCCAGCACTAGACTAGCGGGAGGGTACGTGGGGGAGCAGTACTTC.